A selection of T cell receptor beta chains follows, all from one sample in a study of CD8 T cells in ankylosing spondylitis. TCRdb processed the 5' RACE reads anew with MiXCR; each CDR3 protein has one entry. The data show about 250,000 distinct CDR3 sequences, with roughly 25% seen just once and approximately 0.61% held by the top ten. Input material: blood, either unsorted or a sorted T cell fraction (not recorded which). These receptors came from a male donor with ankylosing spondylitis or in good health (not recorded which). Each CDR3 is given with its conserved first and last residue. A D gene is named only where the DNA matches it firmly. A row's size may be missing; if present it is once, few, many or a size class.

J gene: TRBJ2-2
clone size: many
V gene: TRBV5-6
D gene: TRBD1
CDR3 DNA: TGTGCCAGCAGGGACAGGGCGAACACCGGGGAGCTGTTTTTT
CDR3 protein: CASRDRANTGELFF

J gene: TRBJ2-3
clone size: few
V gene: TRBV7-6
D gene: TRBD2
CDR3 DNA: TGTGCCAGCATCCCTAGCGGGGGGGCCACAGATACGCAGTATTTT
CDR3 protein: CASIPSGGATDTQYF

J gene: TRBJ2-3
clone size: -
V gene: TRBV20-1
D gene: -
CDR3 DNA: TGCAGTGCTAGAGATTATAGCGGAGACACAGATACGCAGTATTTT
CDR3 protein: CSARDYSGDTDTQYF

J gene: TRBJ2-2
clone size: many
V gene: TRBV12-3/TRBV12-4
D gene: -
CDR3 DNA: TGTGCCAGCAGTCTTCCGAACACCGGGGAGCTGTTTTTT
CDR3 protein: CASSLPNTGELFF

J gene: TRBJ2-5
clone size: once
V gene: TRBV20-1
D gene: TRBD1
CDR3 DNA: TGCAGTGCTAGTGAGGGGGCAGGGAAGACCCAGTACTTC
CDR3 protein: CSASEGAGKTQYF

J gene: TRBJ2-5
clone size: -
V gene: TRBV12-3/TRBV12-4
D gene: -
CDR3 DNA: TGTGCCAGCAGTTTTAAGGAGACGGGGACCCAGTACTTC
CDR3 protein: CASSFKETGTQYF

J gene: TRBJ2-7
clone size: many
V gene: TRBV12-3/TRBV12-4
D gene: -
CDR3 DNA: TGTGCCAGCAGTTTAGGGCTTCCCTTACGGTTC
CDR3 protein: CASSLGLPLRF

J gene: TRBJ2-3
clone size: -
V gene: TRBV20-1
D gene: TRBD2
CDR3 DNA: TGCAGTGCTCCCCTAGCGGGGCCCTTCACAGATACGCAGTATTTT
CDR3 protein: CSAPLAGPFTDTQYF

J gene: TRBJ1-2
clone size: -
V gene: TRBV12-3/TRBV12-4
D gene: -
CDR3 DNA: TGTGCCAGCAGAACGACAGAGTCCCTTGACTATGGCTACACCTTC
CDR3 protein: CASRTTESLDYGYTF

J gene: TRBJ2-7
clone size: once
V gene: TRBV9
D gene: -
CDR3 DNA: TGTGCCAGCAGCGTAGCTCTCGAGGCGAGCTCCTACGAGCAGTACTTC
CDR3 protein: CASSVALEASSYEQYF

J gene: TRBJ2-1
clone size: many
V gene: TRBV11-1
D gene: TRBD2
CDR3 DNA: TGTGCCAGCAGCTTTAGCGGGGGATGGGGGGGTGAGCAGTTCTTC
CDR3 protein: CASSFSGGWGGEQFF

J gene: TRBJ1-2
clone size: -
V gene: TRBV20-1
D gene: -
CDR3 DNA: TGCAGTGCTAGAGAAGGCGTCCGAGGGGGCTACACCTTC
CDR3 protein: CSAREGVRGGYTF

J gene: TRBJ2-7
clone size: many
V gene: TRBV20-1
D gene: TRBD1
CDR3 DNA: TGCAGTGTTTTTCCGGACAGGGCATCCTACGAGCAGTACTTC
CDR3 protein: CSVFPDRASYEQYF

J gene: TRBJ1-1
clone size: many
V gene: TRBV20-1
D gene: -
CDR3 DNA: TGCAGTGCTGGAGGGACTCCTCCTGAAGCTTTCTTT
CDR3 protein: CSAGGTPPEAFF

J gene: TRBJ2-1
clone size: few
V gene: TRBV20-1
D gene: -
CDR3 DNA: TGCAGTGCTAGAGATGGGGCTAGCGAGGGGGATGAGCAGTTCTTC
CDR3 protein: CSARDGASEGDEQFF

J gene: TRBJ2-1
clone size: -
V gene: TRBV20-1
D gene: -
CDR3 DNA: TGCAGTGCTGGAGGGACCTTCACCAACCCTGAGCAGTTCTTC
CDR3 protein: CSAGGTFTNPEQFF

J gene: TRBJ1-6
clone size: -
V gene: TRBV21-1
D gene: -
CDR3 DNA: TGTGCCAGCAGCACCGGCGGACAGCCCAATTCACCCCTCCACTTT
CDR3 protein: CASSTGGQPNSPLHF

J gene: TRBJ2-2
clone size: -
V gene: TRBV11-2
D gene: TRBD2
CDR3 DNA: TGTGCCAGCAGCTTCGGACTAGCGGGGGCCCAATACACCGGGGAGCTGTTTTTT
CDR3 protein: CASSFGLAGAQYTGELFF

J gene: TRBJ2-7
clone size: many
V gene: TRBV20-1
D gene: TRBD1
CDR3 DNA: TGCAGTGCTAGGTGGGCAACAGGGGGCGAGCAGTACTTC
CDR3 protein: CSARWATGGEQYF

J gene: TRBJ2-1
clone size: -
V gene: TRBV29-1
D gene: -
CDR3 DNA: TGCAGCGTTGATTTTGACAGCTACAATGAGCAGTTCTTC
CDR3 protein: CSVDFDSYNEQFF

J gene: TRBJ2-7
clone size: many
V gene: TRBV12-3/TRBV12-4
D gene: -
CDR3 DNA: TGTGCCAGCAGTTTGTACGAGCAGTACTTC
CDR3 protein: CASSLYEQYF